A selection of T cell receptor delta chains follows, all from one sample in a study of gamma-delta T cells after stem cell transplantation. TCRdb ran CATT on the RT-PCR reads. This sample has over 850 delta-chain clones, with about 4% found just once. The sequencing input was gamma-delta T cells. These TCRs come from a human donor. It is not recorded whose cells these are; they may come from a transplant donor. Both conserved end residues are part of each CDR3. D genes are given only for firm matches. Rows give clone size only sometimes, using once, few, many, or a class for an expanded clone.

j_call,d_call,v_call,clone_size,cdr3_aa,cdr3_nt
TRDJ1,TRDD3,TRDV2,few,CACDTVAGSTGGFREDKLIF,TGTGCCTGTGACACCGTTGCGGGGAGTACTGGGGGCTTCCGGGAGGATAAACTCATCTTT
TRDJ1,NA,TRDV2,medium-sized,CACDDLLPLGTDKLIF,TGTGCCTGTGACGATCTCCTACCCCTCGGCACCGATAAACTCATCTTT
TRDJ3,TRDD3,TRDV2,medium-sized,CACDTGGYDTWDTRQMFF,TGTGCCTGTGACACCGGGGGATACGACACCTGGGACACCCGACAGATGTTTTTC
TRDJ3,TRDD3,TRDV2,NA,CACDPAEAGGEPSWDTRQMFF,TGTGCCTGTGACCCCGCGGAGGCTGGGGGGGAACCTTCCTGGGACACCCGACAGATGTTTTTC
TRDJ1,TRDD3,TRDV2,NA,CACDTLLGGTLAYTDKLIF,TGTGCCTGTGACACCTTACTGGGGGGTACGCTTGCGTACACCGATAAACTCATCTTT
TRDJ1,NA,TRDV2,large,CACDTVGSVPGTTDKLIF,TGTGCCTGTGACACCGTAGGATCAGTACCCGGTACGACCGATAAACTCATCTTT
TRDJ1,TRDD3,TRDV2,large,CACDNLGDNRSDKLIF,TGTGCCTGTGACAACTTGGGGGATAATCGGTCCGATAAACTCATCTTT
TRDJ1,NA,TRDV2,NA,CACDTVRTLLDNLIF,TGTGCCTGTGACACCGTCCGTACCCTTCTGGATAACCTCATCTTT
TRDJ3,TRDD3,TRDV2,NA,CACDTVGDEAWDTRQTFF,TGTGCCTGTGACACCGTGGGGGATGAGGCCTGGGACACCCGACAGACGTTTTTC
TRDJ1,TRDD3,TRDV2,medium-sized,CACDTVETRTPTGGPRVTDKLIF,TGTGCCTGTGACACCGTCGAAACGAGGACGCCAACTGGGGGCCCCAGGGTCACCGATAAACTCATCTTT
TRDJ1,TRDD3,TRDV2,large,CACDTLAGGRYTDKLIF,TGTGCCTGTGACACCCTCGCTGGGGGCCGGTACACCGATAAACTCATCTTT
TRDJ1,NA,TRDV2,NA,CACDPISIPTGDGGSPDKLIF,TGTGCCTGTGACCCGATCTCCATTCCTACGGGGGATGGGGGATCCCCCGATAAACTCATCTTT
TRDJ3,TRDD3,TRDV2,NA,CACDGTGGGSPTCDTRPMFF,TGTGCCTGTGACGGTACTGGGGGAGGATCCCCCACCTGTGACACCCGACCGATGTTTTTC
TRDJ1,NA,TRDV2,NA,CACDTVGRLYTDKLIF,TGTGCCTGTGACACCGTTGGGAGACTGTACACCGATAAACTCATCTTT
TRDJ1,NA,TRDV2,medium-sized,CACELLGGRGTDKLIF,TGTGCCTGTGAATTACTCGGCGGTCGGGGCACCGATAAACTCATCTTT
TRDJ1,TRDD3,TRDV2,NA,CACDKLLGVPEGLIF,TGTGCCTGTGACAAACTACTGGGGGTCCCTGAGGGACTCATCTTT